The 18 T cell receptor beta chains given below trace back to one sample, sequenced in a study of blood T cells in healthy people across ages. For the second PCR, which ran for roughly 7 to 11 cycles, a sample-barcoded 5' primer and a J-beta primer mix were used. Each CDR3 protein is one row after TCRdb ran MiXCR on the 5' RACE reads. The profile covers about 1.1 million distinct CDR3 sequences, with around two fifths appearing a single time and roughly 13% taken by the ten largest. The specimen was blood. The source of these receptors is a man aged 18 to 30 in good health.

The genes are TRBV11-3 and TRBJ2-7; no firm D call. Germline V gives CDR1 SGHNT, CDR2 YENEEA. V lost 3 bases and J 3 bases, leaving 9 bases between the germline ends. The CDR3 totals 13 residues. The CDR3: CASSFKLSYEQYF. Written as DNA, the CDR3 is TGTGCCAGCAGCTTTAAACTGAGCTACGAGCAGTACTTC. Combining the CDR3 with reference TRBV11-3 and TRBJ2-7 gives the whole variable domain EAGVVQSPRYKIIEKKQPVAFWCNPISGHNTLYWYLQNLGQGPELLIRYENEEAVDDSQLPKDRFSAERLKGVDSTLKIQPAELGDSAVYLCASSFKLSYEQYFGPGTRLTVT.

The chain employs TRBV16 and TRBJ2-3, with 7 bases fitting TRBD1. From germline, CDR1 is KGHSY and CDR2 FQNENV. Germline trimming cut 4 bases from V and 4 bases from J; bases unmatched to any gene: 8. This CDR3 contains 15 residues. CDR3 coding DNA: TGTGCCAGCAGCCCATTTTTGGGACAGTCAGATACGCAGTATTTT. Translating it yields CASSPFLGQSDTQYF.

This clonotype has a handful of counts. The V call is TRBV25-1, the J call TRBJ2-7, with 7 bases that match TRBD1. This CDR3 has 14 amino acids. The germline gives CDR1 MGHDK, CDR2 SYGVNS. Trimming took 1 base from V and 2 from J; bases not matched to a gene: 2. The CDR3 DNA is TGTGCCAGCAGTGAATCGGGGACAGCCTACGAGCAGTACTTC. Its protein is CASSESGTAYEQYF.

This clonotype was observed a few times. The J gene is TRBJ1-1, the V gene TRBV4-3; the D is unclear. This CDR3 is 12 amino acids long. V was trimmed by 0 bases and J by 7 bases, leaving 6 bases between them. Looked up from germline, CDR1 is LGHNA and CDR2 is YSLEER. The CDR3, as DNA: TGCGCCAGCAGCCAAGAGAGAGGTGAAGCTTTCTTT. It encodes CASSQERGEAFF.

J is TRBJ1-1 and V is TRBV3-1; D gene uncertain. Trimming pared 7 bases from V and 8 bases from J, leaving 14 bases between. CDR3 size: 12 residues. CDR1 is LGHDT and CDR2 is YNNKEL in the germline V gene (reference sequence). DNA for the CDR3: TGTGCCAGCAACCTTGGTGGCCCGGAAGCTTTCTTT. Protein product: CASNLGGPEAFF. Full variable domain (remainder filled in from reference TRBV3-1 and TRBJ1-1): DTAVSQTPKYLVTQMGNDKSIKCEQNLGHDTMYWYKQDSKKFLKIMFSYNNKELIINETVPNRFSPKSPDKAHLNLHINSLELGDSAVYFCASNLGGPEAFFGQGTRLTVV.

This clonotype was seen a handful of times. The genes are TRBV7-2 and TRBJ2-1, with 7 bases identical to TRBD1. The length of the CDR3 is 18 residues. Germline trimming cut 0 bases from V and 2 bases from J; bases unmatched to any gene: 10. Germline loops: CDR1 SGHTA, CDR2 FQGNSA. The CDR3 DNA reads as TGTGCCAGCAGCTTAGCGCTATTGTACAGGGGAGCCTACAATGAGCAGTTCTTC. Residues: CASSLALLYRGAYNEQFF.

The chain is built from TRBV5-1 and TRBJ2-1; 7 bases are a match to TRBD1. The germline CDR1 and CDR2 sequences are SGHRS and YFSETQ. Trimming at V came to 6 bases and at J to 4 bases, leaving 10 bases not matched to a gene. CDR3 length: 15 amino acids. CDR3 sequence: CASTRVRDSYNEQFF. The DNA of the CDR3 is TGCGCCAGCACCCGCGTCCGGGACAGTTACAATGAGCAGTTCTTC.

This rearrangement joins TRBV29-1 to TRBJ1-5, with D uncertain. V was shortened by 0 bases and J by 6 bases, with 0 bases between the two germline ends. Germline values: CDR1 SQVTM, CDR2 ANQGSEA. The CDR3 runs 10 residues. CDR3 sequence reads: CSVEDQPQHF. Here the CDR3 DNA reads TGCAGCGTTGAAGATCAGCCCCAGCATTTT.

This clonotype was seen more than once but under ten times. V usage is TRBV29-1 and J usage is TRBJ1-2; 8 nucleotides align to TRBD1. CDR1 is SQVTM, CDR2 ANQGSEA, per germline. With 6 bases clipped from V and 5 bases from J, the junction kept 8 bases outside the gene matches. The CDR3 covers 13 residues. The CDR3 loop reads CSVLPTGGYGYTF. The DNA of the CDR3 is TGCAGCGTCCTACCCACAGGGGGGTATGGCTACACCTTC.

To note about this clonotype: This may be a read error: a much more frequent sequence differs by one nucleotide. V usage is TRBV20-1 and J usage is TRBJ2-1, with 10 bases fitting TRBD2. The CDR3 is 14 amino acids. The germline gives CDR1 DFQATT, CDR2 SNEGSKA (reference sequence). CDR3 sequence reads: CSAGEPTSGAEQFF. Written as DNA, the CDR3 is TGCAGTGCTGGAGAGCCCACTAGCGGGGCGGAGCAGTTCTTC.

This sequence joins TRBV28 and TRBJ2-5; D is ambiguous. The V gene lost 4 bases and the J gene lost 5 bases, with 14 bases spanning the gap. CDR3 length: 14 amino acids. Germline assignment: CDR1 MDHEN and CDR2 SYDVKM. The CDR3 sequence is CASSYFPLFETQYF. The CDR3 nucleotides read TGTGCCAGCAGTTATTTCCCTCTCTTTGAGACCCAGTACTTC.

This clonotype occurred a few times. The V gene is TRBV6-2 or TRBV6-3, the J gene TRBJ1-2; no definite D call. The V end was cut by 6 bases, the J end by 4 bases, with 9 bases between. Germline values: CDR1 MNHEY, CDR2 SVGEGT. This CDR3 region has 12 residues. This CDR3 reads CASRRELYGYTF. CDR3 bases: TGTGCCAGCAGGCGGGAGCTCTATGGCTACACCTTC.

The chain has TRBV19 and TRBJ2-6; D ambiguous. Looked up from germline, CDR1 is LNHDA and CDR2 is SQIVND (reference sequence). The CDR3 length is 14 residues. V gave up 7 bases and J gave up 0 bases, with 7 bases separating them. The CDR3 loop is CASKDRSGANVLTF. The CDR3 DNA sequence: TGTGCCAGTAAGGATCGCTCTGGGGCCAACGTCCTGACTTTC.

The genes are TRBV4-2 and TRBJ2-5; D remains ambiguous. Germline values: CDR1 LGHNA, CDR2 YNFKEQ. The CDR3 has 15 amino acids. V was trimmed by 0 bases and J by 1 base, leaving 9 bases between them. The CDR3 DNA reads TGTGCCAGCAGCCAAGAGAAGCAGAGCCAAGAGACCCAGTACTTC. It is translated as CASSQEKQSQETQYF.

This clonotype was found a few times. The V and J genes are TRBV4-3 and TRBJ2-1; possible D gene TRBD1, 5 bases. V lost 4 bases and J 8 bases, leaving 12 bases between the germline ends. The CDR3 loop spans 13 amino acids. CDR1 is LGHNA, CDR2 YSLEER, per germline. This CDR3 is CASSRRLGDEQFF. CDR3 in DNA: TGCGCCAGCAGCCGAAGGTTAGGGGATGAGCAGTTCTTC.

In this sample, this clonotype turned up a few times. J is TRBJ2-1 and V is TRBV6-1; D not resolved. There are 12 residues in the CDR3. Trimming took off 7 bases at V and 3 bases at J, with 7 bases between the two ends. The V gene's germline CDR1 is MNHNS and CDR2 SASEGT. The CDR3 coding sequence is TGTGCCAGCACGGAAGTCTACAATGAGCAGTTCTTC. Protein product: CASTEVYNEQFF.

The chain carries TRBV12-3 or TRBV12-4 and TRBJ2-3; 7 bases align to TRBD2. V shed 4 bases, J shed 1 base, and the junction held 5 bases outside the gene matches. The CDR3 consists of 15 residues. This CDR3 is CASSSERGRTDTQYF. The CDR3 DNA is TGTGCCAGCAGTTCCGAGCGGGGACGCACAGATACGCAGTATTTT.

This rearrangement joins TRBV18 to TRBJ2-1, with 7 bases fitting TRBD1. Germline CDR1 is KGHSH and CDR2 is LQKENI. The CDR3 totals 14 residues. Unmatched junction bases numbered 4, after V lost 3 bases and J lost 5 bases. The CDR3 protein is CASSPQQGNNEQFF. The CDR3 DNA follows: TGTGCCAGCTCACCGCAACAGGGGAACAATGAGCAGTTCTTC.